The 21 T cell receptor beta chains reported below all come from one sample, sequenced in a study of early T cells in non-severe SARS-CoV-2 infection. From the 5' RACE reads, TCRdb called clonotypes with MiXCR, one entry per CDR3 protein. The repertoire holds fewer than 35,000 distinct CDR3 sequences, with about 8.2% as singletons. Sequencing used whole blood. These receptors were obtained from an adult who was a healthcare worker with PCR-confirmed SARS-CoV-2 infection or an uninfected control (not recorded which).

This clonotype was observed a handful of times. J is TRBJ2-1 and V is TRBV7-2; TRBD1 is a possible D gene (7 bases). The germline CDR1 and CDR2 sequences are SGHTA and FQGNSA. Trimming took off 6 bases at V and 4 bases at J, with 16 bases between the two ends. This CDR3 comprises 15 residues. The DNA for the CDR3 is TGTGCCAGCAGTACCCGACAGGGACTTTACAATGAGCAGTTCTTC. Residues: CASSTRQGLYNEQFF.

This clonotype has ten or more counts. The V gene is TRBV5-1, the J gene TRBJ2-6, with a possible D match to TRBD1 (5 bases). V was cut by 0 bases and J by 4 bases, with 5 bases left in between. This CDR3 has 14 residues. Germline-derived CDR1 and CDR2 are SGHRS and YFSETQ. The CDR3 loop reads CASSLGTGANVLTF. Written as DNA, the CDR3 is TGCGCCAGCAGCTTGGGGACAGGGGCCAACGTCCTGACTTTC. The full variable domain, in which reference TRBV5-1 and TRBJ2-6 provide the parts outside the CDR3, is KAGVTQTPRYLIKTRGQQVTLSCSPISGHRSVSWYQQTPGQGLQFLFEYFSETQRNKGNFPGRFSGRQFSNSRSEMNVSTLELGDSALYLCASSLGTGANVLTFGAGSRLTVL.

This chain connects TRBV5-4 to TRBJ2-7, with D perhaps being TRBD1 or TRBD2 (5 bases each). With 4 bases removed from V and 3 bases from J, the gap between germline ends came to 17 bases. Germline loops: CDR1 SGHNT, CDR2 YYREEE (reference sequence). CDR3 length equals 15 residues. CDR3 residues: CASSADPGRNYEQYF. The CDR3 DNA reads as TGTGCCAGCAGCGCGGACCCGGGACGGAACTACGAGCAGTACTTC.

There are a few counts of this clonotype. V usage is TRBV12-3 or TRBV12-4 and J usage is TRBJ2-1, with 12 bases identical to TRBD2. The CDR3 has 14 residues. The ends lost 6 bases at V and 12 bases at J; junction bases unmatched: 9. This chain's CDR3 is CASSPGLAGRAQFF. The CDR3 nucleotides are TGTGCCAGCAGCCCGGGACTAGCGGGTCGGGCGCAGTTCTTC.

This clonotype was observed at least ten times. The chain couples TRBV30 to TRBJ2-1, with TRBD2 matching 14 bases. Per the germline V gene, CDR1 is GTSNPN and CDR2 is SVGIG (reference sequence). Trimming cost V 6 bases and J 8 bases; bases outside gene matches: 6. CDR3 length equals 14 residues. In DNA form, the CDR3 reads TGTGCCTGTAAGGCGGGACTAGCGGGGGATGAGCAGTTCTTC. This sequence encodes CACKAGLAGDEQFF.

The chain couples TRBV11-1 to TRBJ1-2; D ambiguous. CDR3 length: 12 amino acids. CDR1 is SGHAT and CDR2 is FQDESV in the germline V gene (reference sequence). Trimming left V 2 bases short and J 6 bases short, with 7 bases between. As DNA, the CDR3 is TGTGCCAGCAGCTTAAGCGGTAATGGCTACACCTTC. Its protein product is CASSLSGNGYTF.

There are many counts of this clonotype. This chain uses TRBV11-3 with TRBJ2-7; 11 bases line up with TRBD1. The CDR3 covers 15 residues. The trim removed 2 bases at V and 3 bases at J, leaving 3 bases unmatched. CDR1 is SGHNT and CDR2 is YENEEA in the germline V gene. The CDR3 nucleotides read TGTGCCAGCAGCTTATCCGGGACAGGGGGCTACGAGCAGTACTTC. Protein product: CASSLSGTGGYEQYF.

This clonotype was seen repeatedly, ten times or more. The chain has TRBV4-3 and TRBJ2-7; D perhaps matches TRBD1 (6 bases). Germline assignment: CDR1 LGHNA and CDR2 YSLEER. V lost 0 bases, J lost 7 bases, and 19 bases lay in between. CDR3 length: 16 residues. CDR3 nucleotide sequence: TGCGCCAGCAGCCAAGATCTAGTCGGCAGGGGTTTTGAGCAGTACTTC. This codes for CASSQDLVGRGFEQYF.

V and J are TRBV29-1 and TRBJ1-1; tentatively, D is TRBD1 (5 bases). CDR3 length: 13 residues. Germline V gene data show CDR1 as SQVTM and CDR2 as ANQGSEA. Trimming took 3 bases from V and 5 from J, leaving 13 bases between them. The CDR3 loop is CSVDRGGKTEAFF. The CDR3 DNA follows: TGCAGCGTTGATCGGGGCGGAAAAACTGAAGCTTTCTTT.

This clonotype has at least ten counts. This chain uses TRBV7-2 with TRBJ2-6; 8 bases align to TRBD1. Germline-derived CDR1 and CDR2 are SGHTA and FQGNSA. The CDR3 contains 17 residues. With V trimmed by 3 bases and J by 2 bases, 6 bases remained unmatched. This CDR3 is CASSLVQGVAGANVLTF. The CDR3 bases are TGTGCCAGCAGCTTGGTACAGGGGGTTGCTGGGGCCAACGTCCTGACTTTC.

The table lists this clonotype with many counts. The rearrangement links TRBV2 to TRBJ2-2; D is uncertain. CDR1 and CDR2 (germline): SNHLY, FYNNEI. Trimming took off 7 bases at V and 3 bases at J, with 9 bases between the two ends. The CDR3 spans 13 residues. The CDR3 bases are TGTGCCAGCAACTTCAAGGACACCGGGGAGCTGTTTTTT. Translated: CASNFKDTGELFF.

This clonotype was seen more than once but under ten times. The chain couples TRBV7-9 to TRBJ2-7; D not certain. CDR1 and CDR2 (germline): SEHNR, FQNEAQ (reference sequence). CDR3 length equals 12 residues. The V and J ends lost 3 bases and 7 bases respectively, with 10 bases between them. The CDR3 loop is CASSLGIEEQYF. The CDR3 DNA sequence: TGTGCCAGCAGCTTGGGGATAGAGGAGCAGTACTTC.

This clonotype was seen many times. This sequence joins TRBV7-2 and TRBJ1-6, with 7 bases identical to TRBD1. The CDR3 contains 15 residues. Germline values: CDR1 SGHTA, CDR2 FQGNSA. With 5 bases clipped from V and 6 bases from J, the junction kept 7 bases outside the gene matches. DNA for the CDR3: TGTGCCAGCAGCCGTAAGACAGGGAGTAATTCACCCCTCCACTTT. Its protein product is CASSRKTGSNSPLHF.

The rearrangement links TRBV20-1 to TRBJ2-5; TRBD1 matches 9 bases. The CDR3 extends over 15 amino acids. V dropped 6 bases and J dropped 3; count of bases not matched to a gene: 11. Germline V lookup: CDR1 DFQATT, CDR2 SNEGSKA (reference sequence). The CDR3 here is CSALTFRTGEETQYF. The CDR3 nucleotides are TGCAGTGCCCTAACTTTCCGGACAGGGGAAGAGACCCAGTACTTC.

The V gene is TRBV15, the J gene TRBJ2-7; 7 bases fit TRBD1. The ends lost 4 bases at V and 5 bases at J; junction bases unmatched: 8. This CDR3 contains 14 residues. The germline V gene has CDR1 LNHNV and CDR2 YYDKDF (reference sequence). The CDR3 DNA sequence: TGTGCCACCAGCAACCGGGACAGAGTAGACGAGCAGTACTTC. Residues: CATSNRDRVDEQYF.

In its sample, this clonotype was seen many times. The gene calls are TRBV5-1 and TRBJ2-3; D gene uncertain. Germline CDR1 and CDR2: SGHRS and YFSETQ. V was shortened by 4 bases and J by 4 bases, with 7 bases between the two germline ends. The CDR3 is made up of 12 amino acids. This chain's CDR3 is CASSLRADTQYF. CDR3 nucleotide sequence: TGCGCCAGCAGCCTTCGGGCAGATACGCAGTATTTT.

V and J are TRBV7-9 and TRBJ2-2; D gene unclear. This CDR3 has 15 residues. Germline V lookup: CDR1 SEHNR, CDR2 FQNEAQ (reference sequence). V lost 7 bases to trimming and J lost 6 bases, with 18 bases between them. CDR3 region: CASTQLATRAGELFF. The CDR3 bases are TGTGCCAGCACCCAGTTGGCTACCCGCGCCGGGGAGCTGTTTTTT.

The count of this clonotype is one. J is TRBJ1-1 and V is TRBV3-1; D remains ambiguous. In germline, CDR1 is LGHDT, CDR2 YNNKEL (reference sequence). CDR3 length: 16 amino acids. V gave up 4 bases and J gave up 7 bases, with 22 bases separating them. Here the CDR3 reads CASSPMEGVFLREAFF. CDR3 DNA: TGTGCCAGCAGCCCTATGGAGGGAGTTTTTCTCCGTGAAGCTTTCTTT.

This clonotype was observed a handful of times. This chain connects TRBV19 to TRBJ2-2; TRBD1 matches at 7 bases. The J segment lost 3 bases and the V segment lost 3 bases, leaving 1 base of the junction unmatched. Looked up from germline, CDR1 is LNHDA and CDR2 is SQIVND (reference sequence). CDR3 length: 14 residues. DNA for the CDR3: TGTGCCAGTAGTATGGGACAGTACACCGGGGAGCTGTTTTTT. This sequence encodes CASSMGQYTGELFF.

This clonotype was detected a few times. CDR3 coding DNA: TGTGCCAGCGGCCCCGGGGCCCTCGGGAACATTCAGTACTTC. Translation: CASGPGALGNIQYF. This rearrangement joins TRBV9 to TRBJ2-4; D may correspond to TRBD1 or TRBD2 (5 bases each). The V gene lost 7 bases and the J gene lost 7 bases, with 18 bases spanning the gap. Germline CDR1 is SGDLS and CDR2 is YYNGEE. The CDR3 consists of 14 residues.

Ten or more counts support this clonotype. The chain combines TRBV2 with TRBJ2-7; D remains unclear. V lost 7 bases, J lost 12 bases, and 22 bases lay in between. Germline V gene lookup returns CDR1 SNHLY and CDR2 FYNNEI. CDR3 size: 13 residues. In DNA, the CDR3 is TGTGCCAGCAATCGGGCGTCCTCCGATACGCGGTACTTC. Translated, it gives CASNRASSDTRYF.